The 14 T cell receptor beta chains in this list originate from one sample, sequenced in a study of blood T cells in healthy people across ages. A second roughly 6 to 12 cycle PCR used barcoded and J-beta primers. TCRdb called the 5' RACE reads again in MiXCR, with one record for every CDR3 protein. Among roughly 680,000 distinct CDR3 sequences listed, around 52% were seen once. The sample was blood. The receptors shown here come from a woman of 80 years or more in good health.

The chain has TRBV20-1 and TRBJ2-1, with 12 bases identical to TRBD1. J gave up 6 bases and V 3 bases, and 12 bases lay outside the gene matches. The CDR3 is 17 amino acids. Germline CDR1 DFQATT, CDR2 SNEGSKA (reference sequence). CDR3: CSASGGTGGTLGNEQFF. CDR3 DNA: TGCAGTGCTAGTGGGGGGACAGGGGGCACTTTAGGCAATGAGCAGTTCTTC.

This clonotype occurred a few times. The V call is TRBV20-1, the J call TRBJ2-1; 8 nucleotides match TRBD2. The germline V gene has CDR1 DFQATT and CDR2 SNEGSKA (reference sequence). V lost 4 bases and J lost 1; bases outside the gene matches: 12. The CDR3 runs to 17 residues. The CDR3 is CSATLAGPLQSYNEQFF. CDR3 in DNA: TGCAGTGCTACCCTAGCGGGCCCTTTGCAGTCCTACAATGAGCAGTTCTTC.

The chain joins TRBV24-1 to TRBJ2-1; D is unclear. With 3 bases removed from V and 8 bases from J, the gap between germline ends came to 19 bases. The CDR3 spans 16 residues. In germline, CDR1 is KGHDR, CDR2 SFDVKD. The chain's CDR3 is CATSDEAQADGDEQFF. The CDR3 region has the DNA TGTGCCACCAGTGATGAGGCCCAGGCAGACGGTGATGAGCAGTTCTTC.

This clonotype was found once. This chain joins TRBV7-2 and TRBJ1-2; D perhaps matches TRBD1 (5 bases). This CDR3 region has 12 residues. CDR1 and CDR2 (germline): SGHTA, FQGNSA. V dropped 6 bases and J dropped 8 bases, with 13 bases sitting between them. CDR3 protein: CASRGQKEGYTF. The CDR3 nucleotides are TGTGCCAGCAGGGGGCAGAAAGAAGGCTACACCTTC.

With respect to this clonotype: A much larger clone is a single base away; this may be a read error. The chain couples TRBV5-1 to TRBJ1-1; D is unclear. The V end lost 4 bases, the J end lost 4 bases, and 14 bases lay between the germline ends. The CDR3 consists of 14 residues. CDR1 is SGHRS and CDR2 is YFSETQ in the germline V gene. The CDR3 DNA is TGCGCCAGCAGCGTGGCCGCGGGATTCACTGAAGCTTTCTTT. Amino acids: CASSVAAGFTEAFF.

The V and J genes are TRBV4-2 and TRBJ2-4; D unresolved. The J call may be faulty, since TRBJ2-7 better matches the DNA end. The CDR3 consists of 12 residues. The V gene's germline CDR1 is LGHNA and CDR2 YNFKEQ. The CDR3 reads CASSQYTYEQYF. The CDR3 DNA sequence: TGTGCCAGCAGCCAATACACCTACGAGCAGTACTTC.

The V call is TRBV5-1, the J call TRBJ2-1; 7 bases match TRBD1. J was trimmed by 0 bases and V by 4 bases; bases with no gene match: 7. Germline V CDR1 and CDR2: SGHRS, YFSETQ. The CDR3 is 16 residues long. DNA of the CDR3: TGCGCCAGCAGCGTGGACCCAGGGGGCTCCTACAATGAGCAGTTCTTC. It yields the protein CASSVDPGGSYNEQFF. Using reference TRBV5-1 and TRBJ2-1 for the parts outside the CDR3, the full variable domain is KAGVTQTPRYLIKTRGQQVTLSCSPISGHRSVSWYQQTPGQGLQFLFEYFSETQRNKGNFPGRFSGRQFSNSRSEMNVSTLELGDSALYLCASSVDPGGSYNEQFFGPGTRLTVL.

The chain recombines TRBV7-9 with TRBJ2-4; 12 bases align to TRBD1. The germline V gene encodes CDR1 SEHNR and CDR2 FQNEAQ (reference sequence). With V trimmed by 2 bases and J by 13 bases, 12 bases remained unmatched. CDR3 length: 16 residues. The CDR3 sequence is CASSLNGTGGLGEQYF. Here the CDR3 DNA reads TGTGCCAGCAGCTTAAACGGGACAGGGGGCTTAGGGGAGCAGTACTTC.

This clonotype was seen a few times. One end of the junction does not line up with germline, which may come from a read error. The chain joins TRBV7-2 to TRBJ2-3; the D is unclear. The CDR3 is 14 amino acids. Germline V lookup: CDR1 SGHTA, CDR2 FQGNSA. CDR3 region: CASSLIISADTLYF. The CDR3 coding sequence is TGTGCCAGCAGCTTAATCATCAGCGCAGATACGCTGTATTTT.

This clonotype was seen a few times. The rearrangement links TRBV9 to TRBJ2-1, with D possibly being TRBD2 (6 bases). This CDR3 is 17 amino acids long. V was cut by 0 bases and J by 10 bases, with 23 bases left in between. Per the germline V gene, CDR1 is SGDLS and CDR2 is YYNGEE. The CDR3 nucleotides are TGTGCCAGCAGCGTAGATTCCGGGACTCTACCGGGAGAGGAGCAGTTCTTC. Translating gives CASSVDSGTLPGEEQFF.

This clonotype appeared many times. CDR3 bases: TGCAGCGTTTCTCCTAGCGGGAGGTACAATGAGCAGTTCTTC. As protein: CSVSPSGRYNEQFF. V is TRBV29-1 and J is TRBJ2-1; 11 bases agree with TRBD2. CDR1 SQVTM and CDR2 ANQGSEA come from the germline V gene. J lost 4 bases, V lost 5 bases, and 4 bases had no gene match. This CDR3 comprises 14 residues.

For this clonotype: A much bigger clone sits one base away, suggesting this may be a read error. The genes are TRBV27 and TRBJ2-2; D possibly corresponds to TRBD2 (6 bases). From germline, CDR1 is MNHEY and CDR2 SMNVEV (reference sequence). The CDR3 spans 13 residues. The DNA for the CDR3 is TGTGCCAGCAGTCCGATCGTGTCCGGGGGGCTGTTTTTT. Translated: CASSPIVSGGLFF.

This clonotype was detected ten times or more. The chain has TRBV5-1 and TRBJ2-5; no reliable D call. V lost 6 bases, J lost 4 bases, and 22 bases lay in between. Per germline, CDR1 SGHRS and CDR2 YFSETQ. This CDR3 spans 16 amino acids. The CDR3 loop is CASNLGPGPTVETQYF. The DNA for the CDR3 is TGCGCCAGCAACCTTGGGCCAGGCCCTACGGTAGAGACCCAGTACTTC.

The V call is TRBV2, the J call TRBJ1-5; unclear D gene. The germline V gene encodes CDR1 SNHLY and CDR2 FYNNEI. V was clipped by 4 bases and J by 6 bases, with 10 bases between them. CDR3 length: 13 amino acids. Here the CDR3 reads CASSGVGFQPQHF. The CDR3 DNA reads as TGTGCCAGCAGTGGGGTCGGTTTTCAGCCCCAGCATTTT.